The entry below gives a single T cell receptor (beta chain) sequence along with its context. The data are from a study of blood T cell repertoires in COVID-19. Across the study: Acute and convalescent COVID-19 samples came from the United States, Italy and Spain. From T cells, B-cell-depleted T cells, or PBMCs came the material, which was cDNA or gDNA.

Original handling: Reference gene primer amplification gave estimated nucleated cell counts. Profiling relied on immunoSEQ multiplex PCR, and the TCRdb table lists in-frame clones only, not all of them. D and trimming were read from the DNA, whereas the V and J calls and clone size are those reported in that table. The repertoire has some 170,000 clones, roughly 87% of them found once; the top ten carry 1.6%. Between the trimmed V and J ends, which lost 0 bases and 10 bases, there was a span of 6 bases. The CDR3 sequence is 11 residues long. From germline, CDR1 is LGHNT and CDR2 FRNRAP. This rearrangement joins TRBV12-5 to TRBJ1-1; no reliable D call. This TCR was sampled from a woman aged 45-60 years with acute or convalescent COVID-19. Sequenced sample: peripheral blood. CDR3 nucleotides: TGTGCTAGTGGTTTGGTCGAGGTAGCTTTCTTT. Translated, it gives CASGLVEVAFF.